This T cell receptor (beta chain) was documented in a study of high-grade serous ovarian cancer treatment subgroups (dated by TCRdb to the early 2020s). About the study as a whole: A mean of 14,192 reads and 6,500 to 9,500 unique TCR beta rearrangements per sample was generated by sequencing. Under a laparoscopic triage algorithm, patients with high-grade serous ovarian cancer were grouped by complete gross resection or by neoadjuvant chemotherapy response, and the study profiled the TCR beta repertoires of these patients. The roughly 30-patient cohort included approximately ten patients with no residual disease after primary surgery (R0), approximately ten excellent NACT responders, and approximately ten poor NACT responders. One primary tumor sample and two metastatic tumor samples were collected from each patient, for a total of roughly 90 samples. What the authors observed across the whole study: TCR repertoire analyses were focused on CDR3, and CDR1 and CDR2 were not analyzed. Tumors from the same patient had repertoire similarity ranging from 0.11 to 0.79, while tumors from different patients showed almost no similarity. Spatial information was not captured by bulk tumor TCR sequencing, so insight into HGSC tumor complexity and diversity was limited. Neoantigen level correlated positively with TCR clonal relatedness, and copy number variation and mutation load from whole-genome sequencing showed a positive trend with TCR clonal relatedness.

About this clone: What antigen it recognizes has not been identified. No per-base quality is available; no much larger clone lies one base away.

The 75 to 100 tumor samples underwent high-throughput TCR profiling using ImmunoSEQ. The original methods were these. The repertoire diversity metrics included richness (unique productive sequences), clonality, evenness and relatedness, and the Bhattacharyya coefficient was used to measure similarity between samples. In a sensitivity analysis, TCRs with fewer than two reads were excluded, and consistent conclusions were obtained. The source is immuneACCESS, and TCRdb retained only in-frame sequences with V and J called. Part of the clones is not carried over; for the studies checked, unresolved V genes explain less than half of this, and the remainder is unexplained. V and J calls and clone size are given by that table; D and trimming were obtained from the DNA. The sample table lists roughly 8,000 clones, about two thirds of them with a count of one. 5.8% of the sample is taken by the ten largest.

The tumor samples were collected prior to definitive surgery or chemotherapy. Genomic DNA was extracted by the MD Anderson Biospecimen Extraction Resource, and TCR sequencing was done by the MD Anderson Cancer Genomics Laboratory. This TCR derives from a human donor with high-grade serous ovarian cancer. The sample was tumor tissue.

The nucleotide sequence is given as TGTGCCAGTAGTATGGACAGGAGACCCTACGAGCAGTACTTC. This codes for CASSMDRRPYEQYF. The rearranged chain carries TRBV19 and TRBJ2-7; 7 central nucleotides agree with TRBD1. The germline V gene (reference sequence) specifies LNHDA as CDR1 and SQIVND as CDR2. Unmatched junction bases come to 4, with V trimmed by 3 bases and J by 2 bases. The CDR3 sequence holds 14 residues, the cysteine and phenylalanine included. The read is trimmed to its CDR3 DNA, 42 bases read in frame from base 1.